These 5 T cell receptor beta chains were sequenced from one sample in a study of blood T cell repertoires in COVID-19. Here immunoSEQ multiplex PCR was the method, and the copy in TCRdb shows in-frame clones only, minus some. This sample has approximately 150,000 clones, with 75% to 90% found just once. Material for sequencing was PBMCs or T cells enriched from blood (not recorded which). These receptors came from an older man who had been exposed to COVID-19.

V and J are TRBV9 and TRBJ2-5; the D gene is possibly TRBD2 (6 bases). The V gene lost 4 bases and the J gene lost 4 bases, with 14 bases spanning the gap. This CDR3 has 14 amino acids. Germline V CDR1 and CDR2: SGDLS, YYNGEE. This CDR3 reads CASSTAGHAETQYF. CDR3 DNA: TGTGCCAGCAGCACAGCGGGCCACGCAGAGACCCAGTACTTC.

This chain uses TRBV2 with TRBJ1-1; D gene ambiguous. V lost 4 bases and J 5 bases, leaving 11 bases between the germline ends. CDR3 length: 13 residues. CDR1 is SNHLY, CDR2 FYNNEI, per germline. The CDR3 nucleotides are TGTGCCAGCAGTGTGGAGGTGGGGACTGAAGCTTTCTTT. This codes for CASSVEVGTEAFF.

The CDR3 bases are TGCGCCAGCAGTCACAGAGTCGACACTGAAGCTTTCTTT. It is translated as CASSHRVDTEAFF. The J gene is TRBJ1-1, the V gene TRBV5-1, with no clear D. The CDR3 has 13 amino acids. Trimming left V 5 bases short and J 3 bases short, with 11 bases between. The V gene's germline CDR1 is SGHRS and CDR2 YFSETQ.

This chain links TRBV10-3 with TRBJ1-1, with TRBD1 as a possible D gene (6 bases). The CDR3 has 16 amino acids. V dropped 2 bases and J dropped 2 bases, with 15 bases sitting between them. Germline lookup yields CDR1 ENHRY and CDR2 SYGVKD. The CDR3 coding sequence is TGTGCCATCAGTGAGCCGAACAGGGTGGGTAACACTGAAGCTTTCTTT. Its translation is CAISEPNRVGNTEAFF.

The chain has TRBV27 and TRBJ1-5, with TRBD1 identical over 8 bases. The CDR3 is 14 amino acids. Germline-derived CDR1 and CDR2 are MNHEY and SMNVEV (reference sequence). V lost 6 bases, J lost 5 bases, and 6 bases stayed unmatched. In DNA, the CDR3 is TGTGCCAGCAGGCAGACAGGGGATTATCAGCCCCAGCATTTT. It codes for CASRQTGDYQPQHF.